This T cell receptor beta chain is from a study of T cell repertoires in cytomegalovirus infection. Overall study: An indication of both CMV infection and matching HLA type came from public TCR beta signatures. Whole-study findings and limits: Cumulative frequency (of public TCR beta family members) identified carriers of CMV plus the relevant HLA. Across the ex vivo response, the dominant clonotypes were HLA-C-restricted CMV-specific TCR beta clonotypes.

The length of the CDR3 is 13 residues. Looked up from germline, CDR1 is KGHSH and CDR2 is LQKENI. Losses at the gene ends were 4 bases for V and 4 bases for J; bases not matched to a gene: 1. TCRdb processed the reads anew with MiXCR; each CDR3 protein has one entry. The data show 200,000 to 300,000 distinct CDR3 sequences, roughly 10% seen once. In its sample, this clonotype was seen many times. The antigen remains undetermined. The receptor was isolated from a human donor in good health (CMV status not recorded). Some clones in this sample may be carry-over from other donors' samples. V usage is TRBV18 and J usage is TRBJ1-1; 9 nucleotides line up with TRBD1. Material for sequencing was PBMCs. The CDR3: CASSQTGGTEAFF. As DNA, the CDR3 is TGTGCCAGCTCACAGACAGGGGGCACTGAAGCTTTCTTT.